The source of this T cell receptor beta chain is a study of identical twins. Template switching (which added a universal primer site) was used, and cDNA carried unique molecular identifiers. TCRdb redid the calling of the 5' RACE reads with MiXCR, one entry per CDR3 protein. In the table there are some 730,000 distinct CDR3 sequences, about 20% of which are singletons. Germline CDR1 SGHKS, CDR2 YYEKEE (reference sequence). V lost 4 bases, J lost 6 bases, and 14 bases lay in between. CDR3 length: 13 residues. This clonotype was detected only a few times. The sample was also linked to a second study, of T cells expressing NK-cell markers. This second study notes: Sorted CD3+CD56-NKG2C+, CD3+CD56+NKG2C+ and CD3+CD56+NKG2C- T cells supplied the TCR beta repertoires. Eight donors were sequenced, of whom seven were HCMV-seropositive, while the remaining one was HCMV-seronegative. Several experiments added an anti-gamma-delta TCR antibody to sort only alpha-beta TCR T cells.

The TCR sequence derives from a young woman in good health. The sample consisted of PBMCs. This rearrangement joins TRBV5-5 to TRBJ2-7; D is undetermined. The CDR3 coding sequence is TGTGCCAGCAGCCGGATTACAGTAGGCGAGCAGTACTTC. This encodes CASSRITVGEQYF.